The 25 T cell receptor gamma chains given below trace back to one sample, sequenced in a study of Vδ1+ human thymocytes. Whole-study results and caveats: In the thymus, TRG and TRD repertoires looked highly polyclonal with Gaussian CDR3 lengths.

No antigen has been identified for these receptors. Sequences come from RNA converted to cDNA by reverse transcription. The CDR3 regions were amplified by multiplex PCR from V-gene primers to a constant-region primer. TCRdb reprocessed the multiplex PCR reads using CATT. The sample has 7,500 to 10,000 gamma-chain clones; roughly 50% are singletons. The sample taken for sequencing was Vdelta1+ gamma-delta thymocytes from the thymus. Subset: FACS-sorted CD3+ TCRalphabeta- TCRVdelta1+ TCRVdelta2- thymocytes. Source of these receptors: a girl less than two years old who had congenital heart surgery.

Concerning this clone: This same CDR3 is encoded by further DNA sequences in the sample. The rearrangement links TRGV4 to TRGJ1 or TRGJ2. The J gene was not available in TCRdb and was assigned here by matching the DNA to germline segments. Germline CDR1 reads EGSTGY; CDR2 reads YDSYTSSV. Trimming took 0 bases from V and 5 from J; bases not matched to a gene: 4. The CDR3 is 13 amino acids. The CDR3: CATWDGPHYKKLF. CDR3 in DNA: TGTGCCACCTGGGATGGGCCCCATTATAAGAAACTCTTT.

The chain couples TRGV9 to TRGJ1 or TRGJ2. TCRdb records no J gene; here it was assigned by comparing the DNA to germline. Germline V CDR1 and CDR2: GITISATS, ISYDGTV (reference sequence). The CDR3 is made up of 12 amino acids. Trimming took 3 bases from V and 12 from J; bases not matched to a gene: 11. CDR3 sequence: CALWENPGGKLF. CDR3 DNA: TGTGCCTTGTGGGAGAACCCAGGCGGGAAACTCTTT.

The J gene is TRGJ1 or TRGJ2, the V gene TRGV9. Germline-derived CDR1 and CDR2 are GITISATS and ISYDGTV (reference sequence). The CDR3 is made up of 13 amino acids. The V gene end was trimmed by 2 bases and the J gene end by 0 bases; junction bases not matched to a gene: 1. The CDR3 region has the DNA TGTGCCTTGTGGGAGGAGAATTATTATAAGAAACTCTTT. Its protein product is CALWEENYYKKLF.

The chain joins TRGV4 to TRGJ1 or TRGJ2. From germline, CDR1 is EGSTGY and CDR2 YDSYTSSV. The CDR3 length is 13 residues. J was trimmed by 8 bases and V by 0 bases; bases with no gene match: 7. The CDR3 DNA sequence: TGTGCCACCTGGGATGGGCCAAATCATAAGAAACTCTTT. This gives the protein CATWDGPNHKKLF.

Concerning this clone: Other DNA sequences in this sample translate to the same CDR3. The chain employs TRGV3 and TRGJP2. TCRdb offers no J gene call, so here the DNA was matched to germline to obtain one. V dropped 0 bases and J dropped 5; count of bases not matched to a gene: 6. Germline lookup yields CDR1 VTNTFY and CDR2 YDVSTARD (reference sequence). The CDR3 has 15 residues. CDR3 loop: CATWDRPGSDWIKTF. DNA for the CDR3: TGTGCCACCTGGGACAGGCCCGGGAGTGATTGGATCAAGACGTTT.

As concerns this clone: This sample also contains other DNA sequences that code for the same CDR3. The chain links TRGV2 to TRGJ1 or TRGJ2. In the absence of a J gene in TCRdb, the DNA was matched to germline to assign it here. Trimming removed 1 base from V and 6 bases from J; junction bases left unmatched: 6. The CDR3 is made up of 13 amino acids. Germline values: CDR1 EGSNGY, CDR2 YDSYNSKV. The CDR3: CATWDGRFYKKLF. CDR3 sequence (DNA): TGTGCCACCTGGGACGGACGGTTTTATAAGAAACTCTTT.

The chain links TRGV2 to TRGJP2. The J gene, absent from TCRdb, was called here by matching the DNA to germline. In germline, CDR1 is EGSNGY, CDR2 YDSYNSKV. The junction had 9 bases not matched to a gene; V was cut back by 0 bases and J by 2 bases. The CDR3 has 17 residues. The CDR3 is CATWDGPAPSSDWIKTF. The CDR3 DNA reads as TGTGCCACCTGGGACGGGCCGGCCCCAAGTAGTGATTGGATCAAGACGTTT.

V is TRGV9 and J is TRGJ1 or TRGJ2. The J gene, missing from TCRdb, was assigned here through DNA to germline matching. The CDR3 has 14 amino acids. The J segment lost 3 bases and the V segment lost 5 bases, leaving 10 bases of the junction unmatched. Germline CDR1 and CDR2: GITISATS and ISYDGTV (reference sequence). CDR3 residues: CALWGRIGYYKKLF. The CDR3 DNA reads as TGTGCCTTGTGGGGGAGAATTGGTTATTATAAGAAACTCTTT.

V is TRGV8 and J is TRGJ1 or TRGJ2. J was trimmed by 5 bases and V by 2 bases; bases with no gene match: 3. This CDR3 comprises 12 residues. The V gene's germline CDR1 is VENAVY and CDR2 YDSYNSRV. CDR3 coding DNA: TGTGCCACCTGGGATAAGGATTATAAGAAACTCTTT. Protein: CATWDKDYKKLF.

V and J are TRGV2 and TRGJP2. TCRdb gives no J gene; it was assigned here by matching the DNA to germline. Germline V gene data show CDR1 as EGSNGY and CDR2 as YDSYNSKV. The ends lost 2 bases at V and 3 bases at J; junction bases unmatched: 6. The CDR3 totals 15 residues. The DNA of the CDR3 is TGTGCCACCTGGGACGTCTACGGTAGTGATTGGATCAAGACGTTT. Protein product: CATWDVYGSDWIKTF.

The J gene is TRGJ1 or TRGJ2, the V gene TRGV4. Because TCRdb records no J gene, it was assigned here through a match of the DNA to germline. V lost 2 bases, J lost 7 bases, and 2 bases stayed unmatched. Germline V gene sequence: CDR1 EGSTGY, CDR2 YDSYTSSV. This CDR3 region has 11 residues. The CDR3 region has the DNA TGTGCCACCTGGGATGCCTATAAGAAACTCTTT. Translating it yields CATWDAYKKLF.

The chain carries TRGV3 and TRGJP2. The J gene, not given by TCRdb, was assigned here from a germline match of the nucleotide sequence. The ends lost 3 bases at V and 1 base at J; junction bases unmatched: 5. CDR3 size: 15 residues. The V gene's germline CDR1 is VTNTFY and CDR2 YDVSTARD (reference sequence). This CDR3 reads CATWDVPSSDWIKTF. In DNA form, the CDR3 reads TGTGCCACCTGGGACGTTCCTAGTAGTGATTGGATCAAGACGTTT.

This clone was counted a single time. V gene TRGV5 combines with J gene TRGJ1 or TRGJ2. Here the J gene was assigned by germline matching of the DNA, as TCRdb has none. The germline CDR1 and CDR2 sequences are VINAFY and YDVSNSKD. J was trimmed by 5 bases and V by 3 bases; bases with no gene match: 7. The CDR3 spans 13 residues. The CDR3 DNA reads TGTGCCACCTGGGACCCGACGGATTATAAGAAACTCTTT. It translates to CATWDPTDYKKLF.

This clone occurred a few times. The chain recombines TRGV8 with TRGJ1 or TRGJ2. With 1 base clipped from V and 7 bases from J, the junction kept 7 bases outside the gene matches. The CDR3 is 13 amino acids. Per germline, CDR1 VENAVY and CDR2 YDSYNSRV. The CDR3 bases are TGTGCCACCTGGGATAGCGTGAGGTATAAGAAACTCTTT. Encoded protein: CATWDSVRYKKLF.

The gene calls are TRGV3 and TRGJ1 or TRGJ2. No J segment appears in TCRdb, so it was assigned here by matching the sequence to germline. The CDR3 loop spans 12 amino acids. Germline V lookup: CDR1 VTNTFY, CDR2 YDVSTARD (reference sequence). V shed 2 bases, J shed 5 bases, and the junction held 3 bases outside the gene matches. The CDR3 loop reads CATWDKNYKKLF. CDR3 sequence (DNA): TGTGCCACCTGGGACAAAAATTATAAGAAACTCTTT.

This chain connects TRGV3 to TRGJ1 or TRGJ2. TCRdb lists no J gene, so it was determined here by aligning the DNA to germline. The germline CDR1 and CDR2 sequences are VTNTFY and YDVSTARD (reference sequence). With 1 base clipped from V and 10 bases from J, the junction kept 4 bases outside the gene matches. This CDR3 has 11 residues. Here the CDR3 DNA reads TGTGCCACCTGGGACAGCTTCAAGAAACTCTTT. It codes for CATWDSFKKLF.

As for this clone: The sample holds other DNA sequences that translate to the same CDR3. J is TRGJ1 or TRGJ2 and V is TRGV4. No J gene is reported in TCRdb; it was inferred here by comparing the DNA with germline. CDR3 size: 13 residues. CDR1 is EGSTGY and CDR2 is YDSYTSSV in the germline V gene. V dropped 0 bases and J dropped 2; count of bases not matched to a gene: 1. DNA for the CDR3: TGTGCCACCTGGGATGGGTATTATTATAAGAAACTCTTT. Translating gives CATWDGYYYKKLF.

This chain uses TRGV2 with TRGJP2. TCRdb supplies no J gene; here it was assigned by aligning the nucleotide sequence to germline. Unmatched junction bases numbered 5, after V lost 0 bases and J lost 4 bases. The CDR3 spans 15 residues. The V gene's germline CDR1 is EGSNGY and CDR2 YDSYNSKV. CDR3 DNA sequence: TGTGCCACCTGGGACGGGCCGAATAGTGATTGGATCAAGACGTTT. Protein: CATWDGPNSDWIKTF.

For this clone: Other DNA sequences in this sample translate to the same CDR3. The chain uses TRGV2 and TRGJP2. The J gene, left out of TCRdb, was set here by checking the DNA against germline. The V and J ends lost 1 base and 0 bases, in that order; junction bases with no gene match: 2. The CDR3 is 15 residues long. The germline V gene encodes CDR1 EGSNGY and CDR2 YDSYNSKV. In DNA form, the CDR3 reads TGTGCCACCTGGGACGGACATAGTAGTGATTGGATCAAGACGTTT. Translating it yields CATWDGHSSDWIKTF.

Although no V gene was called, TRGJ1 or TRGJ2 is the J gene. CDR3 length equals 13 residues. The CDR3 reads CALWEWGYYKKLF. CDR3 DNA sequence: TGTGCCTTGTGGGAGTGGGGGTATTATAAGAAACTCTTT.

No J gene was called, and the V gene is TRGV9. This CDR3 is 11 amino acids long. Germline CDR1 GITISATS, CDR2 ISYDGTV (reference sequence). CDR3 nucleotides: TGTGCCTTGTGGGAGGCTGCAAGGTTTCTCTTT. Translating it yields CALWEAARFLF.

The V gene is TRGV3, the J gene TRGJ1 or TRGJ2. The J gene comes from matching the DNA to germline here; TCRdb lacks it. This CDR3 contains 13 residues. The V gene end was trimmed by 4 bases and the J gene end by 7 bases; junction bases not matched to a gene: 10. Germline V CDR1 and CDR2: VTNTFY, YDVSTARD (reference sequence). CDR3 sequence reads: CATWDGQYYKKLF. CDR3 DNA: TGTGCCACCTGGGATGGGCAATACTATAAGAAACTCTTT.

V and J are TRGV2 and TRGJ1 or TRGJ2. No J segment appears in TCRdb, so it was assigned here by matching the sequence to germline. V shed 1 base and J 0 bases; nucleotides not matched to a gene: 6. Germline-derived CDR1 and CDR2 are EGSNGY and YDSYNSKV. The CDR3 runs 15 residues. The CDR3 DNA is TGTGCCACCTGGGACGGTTTCCTGAATTATTATAAGAAACTCTTT. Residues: CATWDGFLNYYKKLF.

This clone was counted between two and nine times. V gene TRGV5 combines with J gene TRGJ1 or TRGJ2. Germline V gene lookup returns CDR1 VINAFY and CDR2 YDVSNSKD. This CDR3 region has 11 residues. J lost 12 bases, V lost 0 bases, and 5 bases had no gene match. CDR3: CATWDRRRKLF. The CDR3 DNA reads TGTGCCACCTGGGACAGGCGTAGGAAACTCTTT.

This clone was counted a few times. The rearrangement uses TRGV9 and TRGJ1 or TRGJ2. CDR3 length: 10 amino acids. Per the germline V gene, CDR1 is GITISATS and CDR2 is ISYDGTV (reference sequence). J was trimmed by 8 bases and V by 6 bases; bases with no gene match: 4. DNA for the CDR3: TGTGCCTTGTGGCCCCATAAGAAACTCTTT. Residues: CALWPHKKLF.